Following are 7 T cell receptor beta chains from one sample sequenced in a study of blood T cell repertoires in COVID-19. Clones were read by immunoSEQ multiplex PCR, and TCRdb kept only the in-frame ones, dropping some. Of 70,000 to 85,000 clones listed, around 90% are singletons. The specimen was peripheral blood. The receptors here all came from a human donor in a cohort sampled during active COVID-19.

The chain links TRBV7-9 to TRBJ2-7; weak D call: TRBD2 (6 bases). Per germline, CDR1 SEHNR and CDR2 FQNEAQ (reference sequence). The CDR3 totals 15 residues. The ends were cut back, 1 base at V and 3 bases at J, with 13 bases in the middle. CDR3 sequence reads: CASSLGSGGSYEQYF. DNA of the CDR3: TGTGCCAGCAGCTTAGGGTCTGGGGGGAGCTACGAGCAGTACTTC.

The gene calls are TRBV24-1 and TRBJ2-1; 8 nucleotides match TRBD2. J lost 2 bases, V lost 7 bases, and 9 bases had no gene match. There are 16 residues in the CDR3. The germline V gene encodes CDR1 KGHDR and CDR2 SFDVKD. Here the CDR3 reads CATSPAAGVAYNEQFF. The CDR3 bases are TGTGCCACCAGCCCTGCAGCGGGAGTTGCCTACAATGAGCAGTTCTTC.

The genes are TRBV5-8 and TRBJ2-7, with TRBD2 matching over 9 bases. This CDR3 is 15 amino acids long. Per the germline V gene, CDR1 is SGHTS and CDR2 is YDEGEE. With V trimmed by 3 bases and J by 4 bases, 8 bases remained unmatched. The CDR3 DNA reads TGTGCCAGCAGCTCCCGAGGTAGCGGGAGTTACGAGCAGTACTTC. Protein product: CASSSRGSGSYEQYF. The variable domain in full, with the rest retrieved from reference TRBV5-8 and TRBJ2-7, is EAGVTQSPTHLIKTRGQQATLRCSPISGHTSVYWYQQALGLGLQFLLWYDEGEERNRGNFPPRFSGRQFPNYSSELNVNALELEDSALYLCASSSRGSGSYEQYFGPGTRLTVT.

The chain recombines TRBV29-1 with TRBJ2-6, with TRBD2 matching over 8 bases. This CDR3 has 16 residues. The J segment lost 0 bases and the V segment lost 1 base, leaving 2 bases of the junction unmatched. Looked up from germline, CDR1 is SQVTM and CDR2 is ANQGSEA. CDR3 sequence (DNA): TGCAGCGTTGAAGGAGGGACTAGCTCTGGGGCCAACGTCCTGACTTTC. Amino acids: CSVEGGTSSGANVLTF.

V is TRBV4-3 and J is TRBJ1-2; no reliable D call. With 4 bases removed from V and 6 bases from J, the gap between germline ends came to 12 bases. This CDR3 has 13 residues. Germline CDR1 is LGHNA and CDR2 is YSLEER. CDR3: CASSPTGWNGYTF. CDR3 bases: TGCGCCAGCAGCCCGACTGGGTGGAATGGCTACACCTTC.

The chain uses TRBV10-3 and TRBJ2-2; 14 bases agree with TRBD2. The trim removed 6 bases at V and 1 base at J, leaving 7 bases unmatched. The length of the CDR3 is 18 residues. The germline V gene encodes CDR1 ENHRY and CDR2 SYGVKD. The CDR3 DNA sequence: TGTGCCATCAGCGCGGGACTAGCGGGAGAAGGGAACACCGGGGAGCTGTTTTTT. This gives the protein CAISAGLAGEGNTGELFF.

The chain has TRBV5-5 and TRBJ2-7, with a possible D match to TRBD1 (6 bases). Per the germline V gene, CDR1 is SGHKS and CDR2 is YYEKEE (reference sequence). The CDR3 sequence is 13 residues long. V was pared by 4 bases and J by 4 bases, with 12 bases between. The CDR3 sequence: CASSVRTGYEQYF. The CDR3 nucleotides are TGTGCCAGCAGCGTACGTACAGGGTACGAGCAGTACTTC.